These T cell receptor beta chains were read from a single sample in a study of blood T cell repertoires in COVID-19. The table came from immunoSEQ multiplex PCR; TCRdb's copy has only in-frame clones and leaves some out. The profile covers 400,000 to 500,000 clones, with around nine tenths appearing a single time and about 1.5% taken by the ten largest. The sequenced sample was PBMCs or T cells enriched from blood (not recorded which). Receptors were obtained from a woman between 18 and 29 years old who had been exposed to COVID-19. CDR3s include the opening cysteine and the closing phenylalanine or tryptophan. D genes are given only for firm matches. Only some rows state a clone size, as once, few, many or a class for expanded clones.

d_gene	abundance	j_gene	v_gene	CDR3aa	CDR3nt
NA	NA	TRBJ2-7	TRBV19	CASKGGYEQYF	TGTGCCAGTAAAGGAGGGTACGAGCAGTACTTC
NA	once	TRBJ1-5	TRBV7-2	CASSLDTSGQPQHF	TGTGCCAGCAGCTTAGATACGTCAGGGCAGCCCCAGCATTTT
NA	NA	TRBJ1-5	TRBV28	CASSLLIQPQHF	TGTGCCAGCAGCCTCCTTATCCAGCCCCAGCATTTT
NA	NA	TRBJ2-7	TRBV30	CAWSSTYSRASIYEQYF	TGTGCCTGGAGTTCCACCTACAGCAGGGCGTCCATCTACGAGCAGTACTTC
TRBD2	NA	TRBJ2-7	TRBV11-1	CASSRGLAGGTYEQYF	TGTGCCAGCAGCCGTGGACTAGCGGGAGGGACCTACGAGCAGTACTTC
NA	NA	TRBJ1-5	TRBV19	CASSRLRGEPQHF	TGTGCCAGTAGTCGACTCAGGGGCGAGCCCCAGCATTTT
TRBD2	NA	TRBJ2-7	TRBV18	CASSPLTGLAGGGLGEQYF	TGTGCCAGCTCACCGTTGACGGGACTAGCGGGAGGAGGGCTAGGAGAGCAGTACTTC
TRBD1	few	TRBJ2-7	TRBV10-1	CASTRQGIVYEQYF	TGCGCCAGCACCAGACAGGGTATCGTCTACGAGCAGTACTTC
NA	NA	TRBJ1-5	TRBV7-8	CASSFHREVYSNQPQHF	TGTGCCAGCAGCTTCCACAGGGAAGTGTATAGCAATCAGCCCCAGCATTTT
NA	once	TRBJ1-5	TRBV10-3	CAISEGQFQPQHF	TGTGCCATCAGTGAGGGCCAATTCCAGCCCCAGCATTTT
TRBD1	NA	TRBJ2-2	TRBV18	CASSPRNRQGAGELFF	TGTGCCAGCTCACCACGAAACCGACAGGGGGCCGGGGAGCTGTTTTTT
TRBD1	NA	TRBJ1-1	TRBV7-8	CASSDKRGLSTEAFF	TGTGCCAGCAGCGACAAGAGGGGGCTCAGCACTGAAGCTTTCTTT
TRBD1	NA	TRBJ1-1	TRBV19	CASSTLTGGYTEAFF	TGTGCCAGTAGTACCTTGACAGGGGGTTACACTGAAGCTTTCTTT
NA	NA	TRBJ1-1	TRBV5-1	CASSLYQMAGMSTEAFF	TGCGCCAGCAGCTTATATCAGATGGCAGGAATGAGCACTGAAGCTTTCTTT
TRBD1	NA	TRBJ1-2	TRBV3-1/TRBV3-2	CASSQVPGQGSGYGYTF	TGTGCCAGCAGCCAAGTCCCGGGACAGGGGTCAGGCTATGGCTACACCTTC
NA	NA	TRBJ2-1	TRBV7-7	CASSLGGNPYNEQFF	TGTGCCAGCAGCTTAGGCGGGAACCCCTACAATGAGCAGTTCTTC
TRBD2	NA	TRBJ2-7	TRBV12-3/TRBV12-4	CASRGGVVHEQYF	TGTGCCAGCCGGGGGGGAGTCGTCCACGAGCAGTACTTC
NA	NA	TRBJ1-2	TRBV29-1	CSVEGVGGGYTF	TGCAGCGTTGAAGGAGTGGGGGGTGGCTACACCTTC